These 10 T cell receptor beta chains originate from one sample sequenced in a study of T-cell memory formation after mild COVID-19. Via MiXCR, TCRdb re-called the 5' RACE reads, giving one row per CDR3 protein. The sample yields about 350,000 distinct CDR3 sequences, around 20% seen once. The specimen was PBMCs or a T cell subset sorted from them (not recorded which). These TCRs come from a man aged 18 to 35 who had mild COVID-19 (a few samples of this study predate the infection). Cell type and time point are not known.

V and J are TRBV3-1 and TRBJ1-2; perhaps TRBD1 as D (5 bases). Between the trimmed V and J ends, which lost 0 bases and 8 bases, there was a span of 13 bases. The CDR3 contains 14 residues. Germline CDR1 reads LGHDT; CDR2 reads YNNKEL (reference sequence). CDR3 bases: TGTGCCAGCAGCCAAGACCTCAGGGCGGGGGGCTACACCTTC. This sequence encodes CASSQDLRAGGYTF.

This clonotype was observed a few times. The V call is TRBV7-6, the J call TRBJ2-2; D is tentatively TRBD1 or TRBD2 (5 bases each). Trimming pared 1 base from V and 7 bases from J, leaving 13 bases between. The germline gives CDR1 SGHVS, CDR2 FNYEAQ. This CDR3 is built from 15 residues. CDR3: CASSLDPGPGGELFF. The CDR3 DNA sequence: TGTGCCAGCAGCTTAGATCCGGGGCCAGGCGGGGAGCTGTTTTTT.

The V and J genes are TRBV2 and TRBJ2-3, with 8 bases matching TRBD2. This CDR3 region has 15 residues. Germline V gene data show CDR1 as SNHLY and CDR2 as FYNNEI. J gave up 0 bases and V 11 bases, and 10 bases lay outside the gene matches. The CDR3: CADAGGPSSTDTQYF. The CDR3 region has the DNA TGTGCCGATGCGGGGGGCCCTTCTAGCACAGATACGCAGTATTTT.

Notes on this clonotype: This may stem from a read error, because a much larger clone lies one nucleotide away. The chain employs TRBV5-1 and TRBJ1-6, with D unresolved. The germline V gene encodes CDR1 SGHRS and CDR2 YFSETQ. CDR3 size: 14 residues. As DNA, the CDR3 is TGCGCCAGCAGCTTGGAAGGGTGGAATTCACCCCTCAACTTT. This codes for CASSLEGWNSPLNF.

The chain is built from TRBV29-1 and TRBJ1-1; 10 bases line up with TRBD1. V was clipped by 6 bases and J by 4 bases; unmatched bases: 5. CDR1 and CDR2 from the germline V gene are SQVTM and ANQGSEA. This CDR3 comprises 13 residues. The chain's CDR3 is CSVGTGVGTEAFF. For the CDR3, the DNA is TGCAGCGTCGGGACAGGGGTGGGCACTGAAGCTTTCTTT.

CDR3 region: CASSLEGQPGNTIYF. The CDR3 bases are TGCGCCAGCAGCTTGGAGGGACAGCCTGGAAACACCATATATTTT. The V and J genes are TRBV5-1 and TRBJ1-3; TRBD1 aligns across 7 bases. CDR3 length: 15 residues. CDR1 and CDR2 from the germline V gene are SGHRS and YFSETQ. The junction had 2 bases not matched to a gene; V was cut back by 0 bases and J by 2 bases.

In this sample, this clonotype turned up a few times. The V call is TRBV6-5, the J call TRBJ2-6; possible D gene TRBD1, 6 bases. Trimming stripped 5 bases from V and 0 bases from J, with 8 bases between. This CDR3 comprises 15 residues. From germline, CDR1 is MNHEY and CDR2 SVGAGI. CDR3 loop: CASSEQGSGANVLTF. The CDR3 region has the DNA TGTGCCAGCAGTGAACAGGGCTCTGGGGCCAACGTCCTGACTTTC.

This clonotype was counted between two and nine times. V usage is TRBV4-3 and J usage is TRBJ1-2, with TRBD1 as a possible D gene (6 bases). Trimming stripped 0 bases from V and 2 bases from J, with 13 bases between. Germline V gene data show CDR1 as LGHNA and CDR2 as YSLEER. CDR3 length equals 16 residues. CDR3 sequence (DNA): TGCGCCAGCAGCCAAGATCGGAACAGGGAAAACTATGGCTACACCTTC. It specifies CASSQDRNRENYGYTF.

V usage is TRBV6-2 or TRBV6-3 and J usage is TRBJ1-1, with D tentatively TRBD1 (6 bases). V lost 5 bases and J lost 6, with 19 bases in between. CDR1 is MNHEY, CDR2 SVGEGT, per germline. The CDR3 totals 15 residues. The CDR3 region has the DNA TGTGCCAGCAGTCCTGTCGGGGGCCAAAACCCTGAAGCTTTCTTT. Translating it yields CASSPVGGQNPEAFF.

This clonotype was counted a few times. V is TRBV11-2 and J is TRBJ1-2, with 9 bases aligning to TRBD1. CDR1 and CDR2 from the germline V gene are SGHAT and FQNNGV. CDR3 length equals 16 residues. V trimming: 5 bases; J trimming: 4 bases; junction bases outside the gene matches: 11. DNA for the CDR3: TGTGCCAGCAGCCCGCTCAAGGGGACAGGGACCTATGGCTACACCTTC. It specifies CASSPLKGTGTYGYTF.